This T cell receptor (beta chain) was recovered during a study of blood T cells in healthy people across ages. Study findings and constraints: Higher diversity and more naive CD4+ cells were features of long-lived donors, compared to aged donors. Without sorted subsets, naive and antigen-experienced compartments could not be conclusively compared.

A sample-barcoded 5' primer and a J-beta primer mix were used in a second PCR of roughly 7 to 12 cycles. TCRdb re-derived calls from the 5' RACE reads in MiXCR, one entry per CDR3 protein. The sample records around 1.7 million distinct CDR3 sequences, about 30% being singletons. Trimming took off 7 bases at V and 1 base at J, with 10 bases between the two ends. This CDR3 has 12 residues. The germline V gene has CDR1 SQVTM and CDR2 ANQGSEA. Extracted total RNA amounted to at least 5.5 micrograms for each sample. A remark on this clonotype: Its matching antigen is unknown.

The origin of this receptor is a woman aged 25 to 45 in good health. Sequenced material: blood. This chain links TRBV29-1 with TRBJ1-1, with D possibly TRBD1 on 6 matching bases. CDR3 region: CSGGRWNTEAFF. The CDR3 bases are TGCAGCGGGGGGCGCTGGAACACTGAAGCTTTCTTT.